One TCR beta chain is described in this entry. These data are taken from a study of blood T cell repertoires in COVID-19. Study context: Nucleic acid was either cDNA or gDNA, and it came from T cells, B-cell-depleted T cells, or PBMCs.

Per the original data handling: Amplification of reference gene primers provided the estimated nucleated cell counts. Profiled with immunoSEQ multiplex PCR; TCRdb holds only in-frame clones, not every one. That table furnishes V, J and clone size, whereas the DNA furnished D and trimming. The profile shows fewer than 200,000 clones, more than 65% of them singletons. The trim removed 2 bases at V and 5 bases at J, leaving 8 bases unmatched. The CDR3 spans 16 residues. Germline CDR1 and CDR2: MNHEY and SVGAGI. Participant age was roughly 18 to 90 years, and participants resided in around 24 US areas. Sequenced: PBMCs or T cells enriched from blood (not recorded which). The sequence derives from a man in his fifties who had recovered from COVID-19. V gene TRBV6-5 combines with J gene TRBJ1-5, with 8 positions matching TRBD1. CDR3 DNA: TGTGCCAGCAGTTACACAAGCGGACAGGGTCATCAGCCCCAGCATTTT. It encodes CASSYTSGQGHQPQHF.